This T cell receptor beta chain was identified in a study of T cells in Graves' hyperthyroidism and ophthalmopathy. Researchers amplified the TCR beta CDR3 regions from RNA transcripts. TCR CDR3 underwent first-round RT-PCR with the HTBI primer set. TCRdb recomputed calls from the multiplex PCR reads with MiXCR, one row per CDR3 protein. The data contain around 440,000 distinct CDR3 sequences, 15% to 19% of them seen just once; the ten biggest clones take up roughly 7.7%. Between the trimmed V and J ends, which lost 0 bases and 1 base, there was a span of 8 bases. The CDR3 runs to 15 residues. Germline-derived CDR1 and CDR2 are SGHTA and FQGTGA. This clonotype has a count of ten or more.

This receptor was obtained from a woman aged 18-35 years with Graves' hyperthyroidism. The specimen was blood. V gene TRBV7-3 combines with J gene TRBJ2-3; TRBD2 is a possible D gene (6 bases). The CDR3 protein is CASSLTPSGTDTQYF. The CDR3 region has the DNA TGTGCCAGCAGCTTAACACCTAGCGGCACAGATACGCAGTATTTT.